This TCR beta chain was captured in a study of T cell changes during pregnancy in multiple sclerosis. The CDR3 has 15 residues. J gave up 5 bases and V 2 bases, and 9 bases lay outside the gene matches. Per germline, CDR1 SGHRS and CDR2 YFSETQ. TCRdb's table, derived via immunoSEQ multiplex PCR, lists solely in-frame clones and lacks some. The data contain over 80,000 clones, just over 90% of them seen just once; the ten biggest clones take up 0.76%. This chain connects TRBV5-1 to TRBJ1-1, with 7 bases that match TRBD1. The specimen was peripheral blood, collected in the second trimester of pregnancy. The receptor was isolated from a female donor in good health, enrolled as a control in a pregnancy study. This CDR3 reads CASSFPGTAKTEAFF. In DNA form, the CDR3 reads TGCGCCAGCAGCTTCCCCGGGACAGCGAAGACTGAAGCTTTCTTT.